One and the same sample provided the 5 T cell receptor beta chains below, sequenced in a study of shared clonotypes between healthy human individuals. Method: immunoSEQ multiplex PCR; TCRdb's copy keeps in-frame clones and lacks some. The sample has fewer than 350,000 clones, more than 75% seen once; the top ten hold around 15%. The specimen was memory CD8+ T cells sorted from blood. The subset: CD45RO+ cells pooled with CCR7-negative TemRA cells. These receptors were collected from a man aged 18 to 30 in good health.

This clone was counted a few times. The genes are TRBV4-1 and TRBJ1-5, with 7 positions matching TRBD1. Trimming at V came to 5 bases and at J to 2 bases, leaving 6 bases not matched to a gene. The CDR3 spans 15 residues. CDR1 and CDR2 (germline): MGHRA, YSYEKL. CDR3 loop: CASSFTDRGNQPQHF. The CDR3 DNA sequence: TGCGCCAGCAGCTTTACCGACAGGGGCAATCAGCCCCAGCATTTT.

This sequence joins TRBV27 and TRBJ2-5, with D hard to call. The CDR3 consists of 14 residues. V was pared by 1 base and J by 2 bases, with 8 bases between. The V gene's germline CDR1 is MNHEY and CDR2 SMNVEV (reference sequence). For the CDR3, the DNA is TGTGCCAGCAGTTTATGGGGTAATCAAGAGACCCAGTACTTC. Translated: CASSLWGNQETQYF.

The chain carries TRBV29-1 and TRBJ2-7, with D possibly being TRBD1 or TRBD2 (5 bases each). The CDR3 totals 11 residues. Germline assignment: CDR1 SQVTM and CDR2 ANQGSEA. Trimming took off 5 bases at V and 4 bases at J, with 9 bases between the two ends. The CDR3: CSVPWGYEQYF. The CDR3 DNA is TGCAGCGTTCCCTGGGGGTACGAGCAGTACTTC.

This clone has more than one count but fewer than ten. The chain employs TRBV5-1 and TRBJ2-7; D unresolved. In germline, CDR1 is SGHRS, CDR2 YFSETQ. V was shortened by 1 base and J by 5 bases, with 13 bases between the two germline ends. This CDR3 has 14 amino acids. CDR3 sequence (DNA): TGCGCCAGCAGCTTGTTATTTAGTGGGGACGAGCAGTACTTC. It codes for CASSLLFSGDEQYF.

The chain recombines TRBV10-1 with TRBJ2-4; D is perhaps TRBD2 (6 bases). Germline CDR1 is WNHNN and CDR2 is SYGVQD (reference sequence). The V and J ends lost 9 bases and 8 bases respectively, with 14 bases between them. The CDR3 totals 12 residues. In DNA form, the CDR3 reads TGCGCCAGAGATCGCAGGAGGGACATTCAGTACTTC. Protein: CARDRRRDIQYF.